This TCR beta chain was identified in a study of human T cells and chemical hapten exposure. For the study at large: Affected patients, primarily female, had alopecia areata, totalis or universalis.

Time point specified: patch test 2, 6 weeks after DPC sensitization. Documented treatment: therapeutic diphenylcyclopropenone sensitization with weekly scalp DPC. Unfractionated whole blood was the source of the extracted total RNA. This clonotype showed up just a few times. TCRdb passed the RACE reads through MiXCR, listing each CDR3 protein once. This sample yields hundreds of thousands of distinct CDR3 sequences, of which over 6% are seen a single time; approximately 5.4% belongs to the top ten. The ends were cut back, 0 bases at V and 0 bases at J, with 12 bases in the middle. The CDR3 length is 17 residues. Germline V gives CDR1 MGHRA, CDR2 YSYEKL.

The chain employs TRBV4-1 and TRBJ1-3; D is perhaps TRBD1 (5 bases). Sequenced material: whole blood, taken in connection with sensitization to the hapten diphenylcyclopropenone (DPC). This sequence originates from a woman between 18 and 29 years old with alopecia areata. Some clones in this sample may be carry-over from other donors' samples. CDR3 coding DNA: TGCGCCAGCAGCCAAGATGGGACGCCGAGCTCTGGAAACACCATATATTTT. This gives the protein CASSQDGTPSSGNTIYF.